These T cell receptor beta chains were read from a single sample in a study of blood T cell repertoires in COVID-19. Libraries were prepared by immunoSEQ multiplex PCR; TCRdb keeps only in-frame clonotypes and omits some of them. In the table there are 30,000 to 35,000 clones, roughly 73% of which are singletons. Sequencing input: peripheral blood. The receptors derive from a man older than 75 with active or convalescent COVID-19. The CDR3 runs from the conserved cysteine through the conserved F or W. The D gene is left open where the match is weak. Clone size appears in some rows only: once, few, many, or a class for an expanded clone.

j_gene	d_gene	v_gene	abundance	CDR3nt	CDR3aa
TRBJ2-7	TRBD2	TRBV5-5	once	TGTGCCAGCAGCTTGGGGGGACTAGCGGACTACGAGCAGTACTTC	CASSLGGLADYEQYF
TRBJ1-4	-	TRBV7-9	-	TGTGCCAGCAGCTTATTTGAAGGGGCTGGTGAAAAACTGTTTTTT	CASSLFEGAGEKLFF
TRBJ1-2	-	TRBV3-1/TRBV3-2	-	TGTGCCAGCAGCCCAGACAGGACTTTCGGCTACACCTTC	CASSPDRTFGYTF
TRBJ2-7	TRBD2	TRBV7-9	few	TGTGCCAGCAGCGGCAACCTAGCGGGCTACGGCTCCTACGAGCAGTACTTC	CASSGNLAGYGSYEQYF
TRBJ2-2	TRBD1	TRBV9	-	TGTGCCAGCAGCGTAGTTCCGGGACAGGGTCACACCGGGGAGCTGTTTTTT	CASSVVPGQGHTGELFF
TRBJ2-7	TRBD2	TRBV9	-	TGTGCCAGCAGCGTAGAATTTAGCGGGAGCTACGAGCAGTACTTC	CASSVEFSGSYEQYF
TRBJ1-3	-	TRBV7-6	-	TGTGCCAGCAGCTTGTCGGTGGGGCCTGGAAACACCATATATTTT	CASSLSVGPGNTIYF
TRBJ2-2	-	TRBV7-6	-	TGTGCCAGCAGCATGGAGACAGTGACCGGGGAGCTGTTTTTT	CASSMETVTGELFF
TRBJ2-4	TRBD2	TRBV4-1	-	TGCGCCAGCAGCCCCGGACTAGCACCCGCGGGGGCCAAAAACATTCAGTACTTC	CASSPGLAPAGAKNIQYF
TRBJ1-4	TRBD1	TRBV28	few	TGTGCCAGCAGGATAACAGGGGAGGTCGGAACTAATGAAAAACTGTTTTTT	CASRITGEVGTNEKLFF
TRBJ2-5	TRBD1	TRBV19	-	TGTGCCAGTAATCCGGGACAGCTCCAAGAGACCCAGTACTTC	CASNPGQLQETQYF
TRBJ1-4	-	TRBV6-5	-	TGTGCCAGCAGGGGGCGACAGGATTTTAATGAAAAACTGTTTTTT	CASRGRQDFNEKLFF
TRBJ2-1	TRBD2	TRBV5-6	-	TGTGCCAGCAGCGCGGGAGGGCCATCAAGGGAGCAGTTCTTC	CASSAGGPSREQFF
TRBJ1-4	-	TRBV19	-	TGTGCCAGTACCCCTGGACAGAATAATGAAAAACTGTTTTTT	CASTPGQNNEKLFF
TRBJ2-7	-	TRBV18	-	TGTGCCAGCTCACTCAGGGGGGATGGCGAGCAGTACTTC	CASSLRGDGEQYF
TRBJ2-7	TRBD1	TRBV29-1	-	TGCAGCGTTGTTCCAGGGGGAGAGAACGAGCAGTACTTC	CSVVPGGENEQYF
TRBJ1-5	TRBD1	TRBV15	-	TGTGCCACCAGCCCTCGAGGGCAGGGGGGCCAGCCCCAGCATTTT	CATSPRGQGGQPQHF